Presented here are 20 T cell receptor beta chains from one specimen sequenced in a study of cytomegalovirus exposure and HLA in healthy donors. Data came from immunoSEQ multiplex PCR; TCRdb stores just in-frame clones and leaves some out. The data show about 360,000 clones, with roughly 85% seen just once and under 0.95% held by the top ten. Sample: PBMCs. Receptor source: a woman under 30 in good health and CMV-seronegative.

The chain recombines TRBV28 with TRBJ2-7, with 9 bases lining up with TRBD1. Germline lookup yields CDR1 MDHEN and CDR2 SYDVKM. The CDR3 loop spans 14 amino acids. Losses at the gene ends were 5 bases for V and 5 bases for J; bases not matched to a gene: 7. CDR3 in amino acids: CASSPGTGWHEQYF. CDR3 DNA sequence: TGTGCCAGCAGTCCCGGGACAGGGTGGCACGAGCAGTACTTC.

The rearrangement links TRBV5-1 to TRBJ2-1, with D tentatively TRBD2 (5 bases). The germline V and J ends were trimmed by 0 bases and 2 bases, with 9 bases remaining between them. This CDR3 contains 15 residues. From germline, CDR1 is SGHRS and CDR2 YFSETQ. CDR3 residues: CASSLGGAPYNEQFF. In DNA form, the CDR3 reads TGCGCCAGCAGCTTGGGGGGAGCCCCCTACAATGAGCAGTTCTTC.

The genes are TRBV5-5 and TRBJ1-5; maybe TRBD1 (6 bases). Germline values: CDR1 SGHKS, CDR2 YYEKEE (reference sequence). The CDR3 runs to 16 residues. With 0 bases removed from V and 0 bases from J, the gap between germline ends came to 10 bases. The CDR3 coding sequence is TGTGCCAGCAGCTTGGGGGGGCGATATAGCAATCAGCCCCAGCATTTT. Translation: CASSLGGRYSNQPQHF.

The rearrangement uses TRBV2 and TRBJ2-4; 7 bases are shared with TRBD1. This CDR3 is built from 15 residues. Germline assignment: CDR1 SNHLY and CDR2 FYNNEI. V dropped 4 bases and J dropped 0; count of bases not matched to a gene: 3. The CDR3 bases are TGTGCCAGCAGTGGGGACAGTGGAGCCAAAAACATTCAGTACTTC. It translates to CASSGDSGAKNIQYF.

This clone was found once. Written as DNA, the CDR3 is TGTGCCAGCAGTTTAAGGCCTGGAACGGGGGAGCAGTACTTC. This translates into CASSLRPGTGEQYF. This chain uses TRBV27 with TRBJ2-7, with D maybe TRBD2 (5 bases). Germline loops: CDR1 MNHEY, CDR2 SMNVEV (reference sequence). Trimming cost V 2 bases and J 7 bases, with 15 bases left between them. The CDR3 runs 14 residues.

The chain recombines TRBV2 with TRBJ1-3; maybe TRBD1 (6 bases). Germline V gene sequence: CDR1 SNHLY, CDR2 FYNNEI. The CDR3 is 14 residues long. Trimming took off 4 bases at V and 2 bases at J, with 9 bases between the two ends. The CDR3: CASSVSGAGNTIYF. The DNA for the CDR3 is TGTGCCAGCAGTGTTTCAGGGGCTGGAAACACCATATATTTT. Looking up the rest from reference TRBV2 and TRBJ1-3 gives the full variable domain: EPEVTQTPSHQVTQMGQEVILRCVPISNHLYFYWYRQILGQKVEFLVSFYNNEISEKSEIFDDQFSVERPDGSNFTLKIRSTKLEDSAMYFCASSVSGAGNTIYFGEGSWLTVV.

The chain has TRBV6-1 and TRBJ2-7; D remains ambiguous. CDR1 MNHNS and CDR2 SASEGT come from the germline V gene. The CDR3 spans 13 residues. V lost 2 bases to trimming and J lost 4 bases, with 9 bases between them. CDR3 coding DNA: TGTGCCAGCAGTGAATTAGGAGAGTACGAGCAGTACTTC. Translated, it gives CASSELGEYEQYF.

The chain recombines TRBV7-9 with TRBJ2-3; TRBD1 aligns across 7 bases. The CDR3 is made up of 16 amino acids. V lost 6 bases and J lost 2; bases outside the gene matches: 11. Per the germline V gene, CDR1 is SEHNR and CDR2 is FQNEAQ (reference sequence). This chain's CDR3 is CASSGISTGSTDTQYF. The CDR3 DNA is TGTGCCAGCAGTGGTATCTCGACAGGGTCCACAGATACGCAGTATTTT.

This sequence joins TRBV27 and TRBJ2-1, with 8 bases lining up with TRBD2. There are 15 residues in the CDR3. Germline loops: CDR1 MNHEY, CDR2 SMNVEV (reference sequence). With V trimmed by 6 bases and J by 8 bases, 12 bases remained unmatched. Here the CDR3 DNA reads TGTGCCAGCAGATTGGACGGGGGGGCCAGGGATGAGCAGTTCTTC. It is translated as CASRLDGGARDEQFF.

This clone showed up just a few times. This chain joins TRBV9 and TRBJ1-2, with D unclear. The CDR3 covers 13 residues. V was clipped by 4 bases and J by 6 bases, with 13 bases between them. The germline CDR1 and CDR2 sequences are SGDLS and YYNGEE. The CDR3 protein is CASSPSGNNGYTF. In nucleotides, the CDR3 is TGTGCCAGCAGCCCCTCGGGGAACAATGGCTACACCTTC.

The chain couples TRBV28 to TRBJ1-3; D unresolved. The CDR3 covers 15 residues. From germline, CDR1 is MDHEN and CDR2 SYDVKM. Trimming stripped 5 bases from V and 1 base from J, with 12 bases between. The CDR3 loop is CASSQRTWSGNTIYF. In DNA, the CDR3 is TGTGCCAGCAGTCAAAGGACTTGGTCTGGAAACACCATATATTTT.

The gene calls are TRBV5-4 and TRBJ2-3; the match to TRBD2 covers 9 bases. The germline V gene has CDR1 SGHNT and CDR2 YYREEE (reference sequence). Losses at the gene ends were 0 bases for V and 4 bases for J; bases not matched to a gene: 6. This CDR3 has 16 residues. The CDR3 spells CASSLDLAGRADTQYF. The CDR3 DNA is TGTGCCAGCAGCTTGGATCTAGCGGGGCGGGCAGATACGCAGTATTTT. The full variable domain, with the rest looked up from reference TRBV5-4 and TRBJ2-3, is ETGVTQSPTHLIKTRGQQVTLRCSSQSGHNTVSWYQQALGQGPQFIFQYYREEENGRGNFPPRFSGLQFPNYSSELNVNALELDDSALYLCASSLDLAGRADTQYFGPGTRLTVL.

A single count supports this clone. The chain joins TRBV2 to TRBJ2-7; TRBD2 is a possible D gene (8 bases). Trimming stripped 6 bases from V and 5 bases from J, with 35 bases between. The CDR3 length is 20 residues. CDR1 SNHLY and CDR2 FYNNEI come from the germline V gene. CDR3 protein: CASRAPGAGATSRGTNEQYF. In DNA form, the CDR3 reads TGTGCCAGCAGGGCTCCCGGAGCGGGGGCCACCTCCAGGGGGACTAACGAGCAGTACTTC. Variable domain in full (rest from reference TRBV2 and TRBJ2-7): EPEVTQTPSHQVTQMGQEVILRCVPISNHLYFYWYRQILGQKVEFLVSFYNNEISEKSEIFDDQFSVERPDGSNFTLKIRSTKLEDSAMYFCASRAPGAGATSRGTNEQYFGPGTRLTVT.

In its sample, this clone was seen once. V is TRBV5-4 and J is TRBJ2-1; D might be TRBD2 (6 bases). The CDR3 covers 18 residues. From germline, CDR1 is SGHNT and CDR2 YYREEE (reference sequence). Trimming removed 3 bases at V and 2 bases at J, with 21 bases between. CDR3 protein: CASSSSGSGGLTYNEQFF. DNA for the CDR3: TGTGCCAGCAGCTCCTCCGGTAGTGGAGGGTTGACCTACAATGAGCAGTTCTTC. Complete variable domain (other parts from reference TRBV5-4 and TRBJ2-1): ETGVTQSPTHLIKTRGQQVTLRCSSQSGHNTVSWYQQALGQGPQFIFQYYREEENGRGNFPPRFSGLQFPNYSSELNVNALELDDSALYLCASSSSGSGGLTYNEQFFGPGTRLTVL.

The chain joins TRBV7-2 to TRBJ1-5, with TRBD1 identical over 7 bases. The V gene end was trimmed by 4 bases and the J gene end by 6 bases; junction bases not matched to a gene: 6. This CDR3 has 14 amino acids. The germline gives CDR1 SGHTA, CDR2 FQGNSA. The CDR3 reads CASSSYRGFQPQHF. In nucleotides, the CDR3 is TGTGCCAGCAGCTCTTACAGGGGTTTTCAGCCCCAGCATTTT.

V gene TRBV13 combines with J gene TRBJ2-7; TRBD1 aligns across 8 bases. Trimming removed 3 bases from V and 2 bases from J; junction bases left unmatched: 0. The CDR3 has 13 residues. CDR1 PRHDT and CDR2 FYEKMQ come from the germline V gene (reference sequence). The CDR3 DNA follows: TGTGCCAGCAGCTTGACAGGGGCCTACGAGCAGTACTTC. It is translated as CASSLTGAYEQYF.

The J gene is TRBJ1-1, the V gene TRBV5-1, with D maybe TRBD1 (6 bases). CDR1 is SGHRS and CDR2 is YFSETQ in the germline V gene. This CDR3 is built from 14 residues. V dropped 6 bases and J dropped 5 bases, with 17 bases sitting between them. This CDR3 is CASTPEGEQTEAFF. The CDR3 DNA follows: TGCGCCAGCACCCCAGAGGGGGAACAGACTGAAGCTTTCTTT.

This clone was detected once. The rearrangement links TRBV27 to TRBJ2-5; 8 bases map to TRBD1. Unmatched junction bases numbered 4, after V lost 0 bases and J lost 1 base. Germline-derived CDR1 and CDR2 are MNHEY and SMNVEV (reference sequence). The CDR3 totals 16 residues. CDR3 sequence reads: CASSLSRDRSQETQYF. In DNA form, the CDR3 reads TGTGCCAGCAGTTTATCGAGGGACAGGAGCCAAGAGACCCAGTACTTC.

This clone occurred once. This chain links TRBV9 with TRBJ2-7; possibly TRBD2 for D (6 bases). Germline CDR1 is SGDLS and CDR2 is YYNGEE. V lost 3 bases to trimming and J lost 5 bases, with 6 bases between them. This CDR3 is built from 11 residues. CDR3 coding DNA: TGTGCCAGCAGCGGCGGGAACGAGCAGTACTTC. The encoded protein is CASSGGNEQYF.

V is TRBV7-8 and J is TRBJ2-1, with 11 bases aligning to TRBD2. The CDR3 sequence is 16 residues long. Germline V gene data show CDR1 as SGHVS and CDR2 as FQNEAQ. After removal of 0 bases from V and 5 bases from J, the junction contained 3 bases not matched to a gene. The CDR3 DNA reads as TGTGCCAGCAGCTTAGCGGGACTAGCGGCAAACAATGAGCAGTTCTTC. Translated: CASSLAGLAANNEQFF. The variable domain in full, with the rest retrieved from reference TRBV7-8 and TRBJ2-1, is GAGVSQSPRYKVAKRGQDVALRCDPISGHVSLFWYQQALGQGPEFLTYFQNEAQLDKSGLPSDRFFAERPEGSVSTLKIQRTQQEDSAVYLCASSLAGLAANNEQFFGPGTRLTVL.